This record looks at one TCR beta chain sequence and its context. It lacks a known antigen. No clone much larger than this one lies a single base away; base qualities are absent. This specimen comes from a study of Ad26.COV2.S vaccination and SARS-CoV-2 variants (dated by TCRdb to 2020 to 2023). For context, the study as a whole: Donors in the vaccine arm were drawn from COV1001, a multicentre, randomized, double-blind, placebo-controlled phase I-IIa trial testing Ad26.COV2.S in healthy adults. Dosing of Ad26.COV2.S was intramuscular, at either 5x10^10 or 1x10^11 viral particles, delivered as one shot or as two shots spaced 56 days apart. Sequencing of the TCRbeta repertoire served to evaluate the specificity and breadth of SARS-CoV-2-reactive T cell receptors following Ad26.COV2.S vaccination. The TCR-sequenced set comprised approximately 32 samples: around 20 Ad26.COV2.S vaccine recipients, 5 placebo recipients and 8 SARS-CoV-2 convalescent individuals. Participants in the trial were split at random into five groups of five each, receiving low-dose or high-dose Ad26.COV2.S once or twice, or else placebo on both occasions. Throughout the experiments and outcome assessment, investigators stayed blinded to trial group allocation. What the work shows at the level of the full study, not this receptor alone: Non-spike TCR breadth was comparable between vaccine and placebo recipients, consistent with the vaccine containing only spike. After vaccination, substantial breadth of spike-specific CD8+ and CD4+ T cell responses was reported. The study lacked the statistical power to compare responses across vaccine doses or regimens. The authors noted that the TCR breadth and depth analyses may have underestimated total T cell responses. Compared with placebo recipients, Ad26.COV2.S recipients showed higher spike-specific TCR breadth (P = 0.0014).

Explained via the paper, the treatment or condition label denotes: around 19 received Ad26.COV2.S at low or high dose, single or two shots; several received placebo; per-sample allocation not given. For vaccine and placebo recipients, the sequenced repertoires came from samples collected on day 63 after the first injection. Cohort 1b enrolled about two dozen adults aged 18-55 years at a single site in Boston, USA, between 29 July and 7 August 2020. Ad26.COV2.S was a replication-incompetent adenovirus type 26 vector expressing a prefusion-stabilized SARS-CoV-2 spike protein from the original Wuhan strain. Measured from the cysteine to the phenylalanine, the CDR3 is 13 residues long. Only the CDR3 region is kept as DNA, spanning 39 bases read in frame from base 1. V lost 7 bases and J lost 7 bases, and the count of bases not matched to a germline gene is 8. Looking up the germline V gene (reference sequence) yields CDR1 PRHDT and CDR2 FYEKMQ.

The immunoSEQ Assay was used to sequence TCRbeta CDR3 regions. After extraction, genomic DNA underwent amplification by bias-controlled multiplex PCR, followed by high-throughput sequencing. The study's own analysis went as follows. Collapsing and filtering of sequences were performed to quantify the absolute abundance of each unique TCRbeta CDR3 region. T cell fraction was estimated by normalizing TCRbeta template counts to usable DNA, with usable DNA measured through amplification of reference genes found in all nucleated cells. Repertoire TCRs were annotated as SARS-CoV-2-specific by exact matching of V gene, CDR3 amino acid sequence and J gene to a known reactive TCR set. The reference SARS-CoV-2 TCR set came from MIRA and was filtered for enrichment in COVID-19-positive ImmuneCODE repertoires, removing public or cross-reactive TCRs. Based on the MIRA antigens, annotated TCRs were further analysed at the level of specific ORF or position within ORF. Depth was the summed frequency of annotated unique rearrangements, while breadth was defined as annotated unique rearrangements over total unique productive rearrangements. Two-sided Wilcoxon rank-sum tests were applied when comparing TCR breadth between groups. TCRdb's version of the immuneACCESS table is confined to in-frame rearrangements and falls short of the full clone set. An unresolved V gene accounts for under half of the shortfall where checked; the remainder is of unknown origin. V, J and clone size were drawn from that table, and D and trimming were deduced from the DNA. In all, the sample holds some 500,000 clones, and approximately 92% of those were seen once. The ten top clones hold about 2.7% of the sample.

The sample here was peripheral blood, taken in a trial of Ad26.COV2.S vaccine versus placebo. The rearrangement joined TRBV13 to TRBJ2-3, and 7 junction bases match TRBD2. This TCR came from a person aged 18-65 years who received the Ad26.COV2.S COVID-19 vaccine or a placebo. The encoded CDR3 is CASTRVRENTQYF. The nucleotide sequence is given as TGTGCCAGCACTCGAGTGCGGGAGAATACGCAGTATTTT. When the CDR3 is completed using the reference TRBV13 and TRBJ2-3 genes on either side, the full variable domain is AAGVIQSPRHLIKEKRETATLKCYPIPRHDTVYWYQQGPGQDPQFLISFYEKMQSDKGSIPDRFSAQQFSDYHSELNMSSLELGDSALYFCASTRVRENTQYFGPGTRLTVL.